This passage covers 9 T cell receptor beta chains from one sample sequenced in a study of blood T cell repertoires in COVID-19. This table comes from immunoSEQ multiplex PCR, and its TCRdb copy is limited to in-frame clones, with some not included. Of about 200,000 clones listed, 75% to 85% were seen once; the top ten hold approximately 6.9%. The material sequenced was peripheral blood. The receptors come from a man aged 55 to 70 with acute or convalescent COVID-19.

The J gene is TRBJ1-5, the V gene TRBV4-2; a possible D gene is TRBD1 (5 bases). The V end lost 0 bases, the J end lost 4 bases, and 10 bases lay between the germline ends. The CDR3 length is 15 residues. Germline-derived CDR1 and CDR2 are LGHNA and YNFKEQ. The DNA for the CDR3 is TGTGCCAGCAGCCAAGATGCGGGGGGGAATCAGCCCCAGCATTTT. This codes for CASSQDAGGNQPQHF.

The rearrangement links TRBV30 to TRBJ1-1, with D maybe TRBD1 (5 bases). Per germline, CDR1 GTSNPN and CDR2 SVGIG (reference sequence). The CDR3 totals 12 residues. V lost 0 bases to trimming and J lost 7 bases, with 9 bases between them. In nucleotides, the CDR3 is TGTGCCTGGAGTGTATCGCAGGGTGAAGCTTTCTTT. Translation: CAWSVSQGEAFF.

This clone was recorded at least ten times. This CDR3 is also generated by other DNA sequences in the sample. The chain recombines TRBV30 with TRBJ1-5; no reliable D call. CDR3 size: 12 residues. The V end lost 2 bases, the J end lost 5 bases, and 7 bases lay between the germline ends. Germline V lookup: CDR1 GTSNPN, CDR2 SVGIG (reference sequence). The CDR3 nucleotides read TGTGCCTGGAGTCGCGGCGATCAGCCCCAGCATTTT. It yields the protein CAWSRGDQPQHF.

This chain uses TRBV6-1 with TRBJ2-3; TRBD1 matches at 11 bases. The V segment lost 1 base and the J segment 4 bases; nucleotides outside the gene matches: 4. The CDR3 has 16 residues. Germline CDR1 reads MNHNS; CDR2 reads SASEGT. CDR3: CASSEVSGQGADTQYF. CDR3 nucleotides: TGTGCCAGCAGTGAAGTATCGGGACAGGGGGCAGATACGCAGTATTTT.

The CDR3 protein is CASSEAPRGPVQETQYF. In DNA form, the CDR3 reads TGTGCCAGCAGTGAAGCGCCCAGGGGCCCGGTCCAAGAGACCCAGTACTTC. The rearrangement uses TRBV6-1 and TRBJ2-5, with D perhaps matching TRBD1 (6 bases). V lost 0 bases and J lost 1, with 15 bases in between. There are 17 residues in the CDR3. In germline, CDR1 is MNHNS, CDR2 SASEGT.

CDR3 nucleotide sequence: TGTGCCAGTAGTTCTGCTAGCGGCACTAGCTCCTACAATGAGCAGTTCTTC. It yields the protein CASSSASGTSSYNEQFF. The rearrangement uses TRBV19 and TRBJ2-1, with 7 bases fitting TRBD2. This CDR3 contains 17 residues. Looked up from germline, CDR1 is LNHDA and CDR2 is SQIVND (reference sequence). With 5 bases clipped from V and 0 bases from J, the junction kept 10 bases outside the gene matches.

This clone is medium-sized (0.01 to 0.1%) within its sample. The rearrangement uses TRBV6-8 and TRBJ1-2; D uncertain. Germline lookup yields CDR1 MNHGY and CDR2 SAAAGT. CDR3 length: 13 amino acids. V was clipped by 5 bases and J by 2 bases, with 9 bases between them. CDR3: CASSQQKNYGYTF. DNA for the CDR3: TGTGCCAGCAGTCAACAGAAGAACTATGGCTACACCTTC.

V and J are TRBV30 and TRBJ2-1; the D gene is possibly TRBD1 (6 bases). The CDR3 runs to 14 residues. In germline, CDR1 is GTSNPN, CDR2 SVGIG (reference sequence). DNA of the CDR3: TGTGCTTCCCGGTCCCCGACAGGTTCCAATGAGCAGTTCTTC. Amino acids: CASRSPTGSNEQFF.

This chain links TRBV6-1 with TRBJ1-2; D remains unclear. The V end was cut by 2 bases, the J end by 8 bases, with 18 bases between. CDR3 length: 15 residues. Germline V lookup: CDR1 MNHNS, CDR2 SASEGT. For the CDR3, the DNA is TGTGCCAGCAGTGAATCTGTTTGGCAGGAGGGCGGCTACACCTTC. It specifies CASSESVWQEGGYTF.